A selection of T cell receptor beta chains follows, all from one sample in a study of T cell repertoires in cytomegalovirus infection. TCRdb called the reads again in MiXCR, with one record for every CDR3 protein. The sample holds about 330,000 distinct CDR3 sequences; 34% are singletons and the top ten take about 13%. These receptors' antigens are unknown. The sequences come from cultured PBMCs, collected from culture after CMV antigen stimulation. The origin of the receptors is a human donor in good health (CMV status not recorded). Some clones in this sample may be carry-over from other donors' samples. Both conserved end residues are part of each CDR3. The order of the fields is clone size, V gene, J gene, D gene, CDR3 DNA, CDR3 protein. D genes are given only for firm matches. Clone size appears in some rows only: once, few, many, or a class for an expanded clone.

abundance: NA; v_gene: TRBV19; j_gene: TRBJ2-1; d_gene: TRBD2; CDR3nt: TGTGCCAGTAGTATCAGCCGGGACTACCTTCAAAATGAGCAGTTCTTC; CDR3aa: CASSISRDYLQNEQFF
abundance: NA; v_gene: TRBV5-1; j_gene: TRBJ2-2; d_gene: TRBD2; CDR3nt: TGCGCCAGCGGGCGGACTAGCGGGGAGCTGTTTTTT; CDR3aa: CASGRTSGELFF
abundance: NA; v_gene: TRBV7-2; j_gene: TRBJ2-1; d_gene: NA; CDR3nt: TGTGCCAGCAGTCCCACCACAGGGTGGTTAAACAATGAGCAGTTCTTC; CDR3aa: CASSPTTGWLNNEQFF
abundance: NA; v_gene: TRBV4-1; j_gene: TRBJ2-1; d_gene: NA; CDR3nt: TGCGCCAGCAGCCAAGAGGGAATCGGGCGGGCGTTCTACAATGAGCAGTTCTTC; CDR3aa: CASSQEGIGRAFYNEQFF
abundance: NA; v_gene: TRBV27; j_gene: TRBJ2-1; d_gene: TRBD1; CDR3nt: TGTGCCAGCAGTTTCAGGACAGGCAGCAGGCAATTAGAGCAGTTCTTC; CDR3aa: CASSFRTGSRQLEQFF
abundance: few; v_gene: TRBV7-3; j_gene: TRBJ2-6; d_gene: NA; CDR3nt: TGTGCCAGCAGCTTACCCGGAGGGGGGCCGGGAGGGGCCAACGTCCTGACTTTC; CDR3aa: CASSLPGGGPGGANVLTF
abundance: NA; v_gene: TRBV6-5; j_gene: TRBJ1-3; d_gene: TRBD1; CDR3nt: TGTGCCAGCAGGCGACAGGGTCCGGCACCTTCTTCTGGAAACACCATATATTTT; CDR3aa: CASRRQGPAPSSGNTIYF
abundance: NA; v_gene: TRBV7-2; j_gene: TRBJ2-5; d_gene: NA; CDR3nt: TGTGCCAGCAGCTTATCATTGCTAGGGTCAGGGGCCCAGTACTTC; CDR3aa: CASSLSLLGSGAQYF
abundance: few; v_gene: TRBV24-1; j_gene: TRBJ2-3; d_gene: TRBD2; CDR3nt: TGTGCCACCAGTGATATATCCGGGACTAGCGGGACAGATACGCAGTATTTT; CDR3aa: CATSDISGTSGTDTQYF
abundance: NA; v_gene: TRBV11-3; j_gene: TRBJ2-1; d_gene: TRBD2; CDR3nt: TGTGCCAGCAGCACATATAGCGGGAGGGCCGACTACAATGAGCAGTTCTTC; CDR3aa: CASSTYSGRADYNEQFF
abundance: few; v_gene: TRBV7-2; j_gene: TRBJ2-5; d_gene: TRBD2; CDR3nt: TGTGCCAGCAGCCCCTACCCGGGACTAGCGGGACCATTGAGAGAGACCCAGTACTTC; CDR3aa: CASSPYPGLAGPLRETQYF
abundance: NA; v_gene: TRBV19; j_gene: TRBJ2-7; d_gene: NA; CDR3nt: TGTGCCAGTAGTAGGTTTGGAGGCGCCTCCTACGAGCAGTACTTC; CDR3aa: CASSRFGGASYEQYF